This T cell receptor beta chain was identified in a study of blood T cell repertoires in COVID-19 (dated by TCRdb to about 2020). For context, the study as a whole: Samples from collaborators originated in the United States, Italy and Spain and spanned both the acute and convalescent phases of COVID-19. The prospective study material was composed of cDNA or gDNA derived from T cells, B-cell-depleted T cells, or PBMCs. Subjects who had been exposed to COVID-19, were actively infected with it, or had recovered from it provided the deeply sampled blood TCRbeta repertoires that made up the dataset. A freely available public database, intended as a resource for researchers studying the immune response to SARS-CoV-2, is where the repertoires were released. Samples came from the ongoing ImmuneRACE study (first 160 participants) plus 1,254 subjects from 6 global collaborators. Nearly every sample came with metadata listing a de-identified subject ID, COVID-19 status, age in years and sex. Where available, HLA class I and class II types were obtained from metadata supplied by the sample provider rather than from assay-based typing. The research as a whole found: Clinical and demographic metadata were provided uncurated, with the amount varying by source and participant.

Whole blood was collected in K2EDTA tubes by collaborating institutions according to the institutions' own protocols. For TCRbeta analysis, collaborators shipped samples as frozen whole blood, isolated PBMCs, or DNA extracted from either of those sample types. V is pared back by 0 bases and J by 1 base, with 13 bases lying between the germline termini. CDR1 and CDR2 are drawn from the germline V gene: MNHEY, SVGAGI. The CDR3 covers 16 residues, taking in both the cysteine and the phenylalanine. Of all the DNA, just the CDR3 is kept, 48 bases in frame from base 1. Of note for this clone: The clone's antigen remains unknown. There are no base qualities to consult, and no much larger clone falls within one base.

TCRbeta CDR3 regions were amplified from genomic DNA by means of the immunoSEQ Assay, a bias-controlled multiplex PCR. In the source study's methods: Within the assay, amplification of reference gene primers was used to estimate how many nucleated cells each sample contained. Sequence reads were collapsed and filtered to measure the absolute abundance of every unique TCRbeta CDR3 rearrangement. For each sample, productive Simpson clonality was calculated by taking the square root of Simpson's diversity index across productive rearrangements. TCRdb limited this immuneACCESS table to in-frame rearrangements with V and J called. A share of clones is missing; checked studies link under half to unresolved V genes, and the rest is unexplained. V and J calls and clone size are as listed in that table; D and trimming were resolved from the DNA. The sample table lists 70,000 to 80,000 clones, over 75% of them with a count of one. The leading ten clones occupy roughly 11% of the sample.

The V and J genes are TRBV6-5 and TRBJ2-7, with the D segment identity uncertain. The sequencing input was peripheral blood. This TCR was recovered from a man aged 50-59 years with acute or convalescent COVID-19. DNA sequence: TGTGCCAGCAGTTACTCGAGGCAGTTCACTTCCTACGAGCAGTACTTC. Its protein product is CASSYSRQFTSYEQYF.